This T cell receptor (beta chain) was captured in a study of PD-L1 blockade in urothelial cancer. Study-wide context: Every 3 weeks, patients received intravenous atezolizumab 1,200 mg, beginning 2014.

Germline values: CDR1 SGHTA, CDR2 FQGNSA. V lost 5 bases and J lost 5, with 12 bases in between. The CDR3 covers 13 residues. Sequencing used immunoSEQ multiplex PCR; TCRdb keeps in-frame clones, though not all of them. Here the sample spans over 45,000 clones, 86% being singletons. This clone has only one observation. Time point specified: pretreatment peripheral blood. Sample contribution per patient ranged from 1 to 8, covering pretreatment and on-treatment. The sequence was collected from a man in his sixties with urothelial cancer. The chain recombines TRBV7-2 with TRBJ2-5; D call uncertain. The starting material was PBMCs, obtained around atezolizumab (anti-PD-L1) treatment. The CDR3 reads CASSRRSLETQYF. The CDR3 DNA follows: TGTGCCAGCAGCCGCCGGAGCCTGGAGACCCAGTACTTC.